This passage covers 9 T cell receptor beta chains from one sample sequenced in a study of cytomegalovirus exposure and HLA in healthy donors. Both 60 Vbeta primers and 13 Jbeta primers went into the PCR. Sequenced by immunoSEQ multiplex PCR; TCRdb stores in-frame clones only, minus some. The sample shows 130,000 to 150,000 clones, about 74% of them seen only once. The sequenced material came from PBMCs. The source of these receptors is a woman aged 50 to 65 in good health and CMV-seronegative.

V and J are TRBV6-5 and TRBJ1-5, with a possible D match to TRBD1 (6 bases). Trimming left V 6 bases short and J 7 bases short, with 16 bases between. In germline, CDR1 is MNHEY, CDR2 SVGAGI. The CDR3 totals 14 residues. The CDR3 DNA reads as TGTGCCAGCAGAAACGGAGCAGGGGACCAGCCCCAGCATTTT. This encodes CASRNGAGDQPQHF.

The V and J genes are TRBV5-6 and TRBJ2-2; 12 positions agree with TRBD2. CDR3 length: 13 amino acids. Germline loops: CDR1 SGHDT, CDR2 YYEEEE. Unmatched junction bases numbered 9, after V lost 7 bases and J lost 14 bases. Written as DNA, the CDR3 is TGTGCCAGCCAGCCGCTAGCGGGGGGGCGTCTGTTTTTT. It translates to CASQPLAGGRLFF.

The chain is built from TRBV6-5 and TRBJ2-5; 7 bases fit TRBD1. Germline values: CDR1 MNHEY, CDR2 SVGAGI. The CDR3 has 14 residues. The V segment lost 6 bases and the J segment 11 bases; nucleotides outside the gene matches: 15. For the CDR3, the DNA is TGTGCCAGCAGACCGGGACAGAGAAGCTTCAAGCAGTACTTC. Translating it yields CASRPGQRSFKQYF.

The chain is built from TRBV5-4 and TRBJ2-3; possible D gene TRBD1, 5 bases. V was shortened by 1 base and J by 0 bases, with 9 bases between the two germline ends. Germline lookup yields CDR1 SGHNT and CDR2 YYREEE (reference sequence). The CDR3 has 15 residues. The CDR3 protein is CASSLRAGSTDTQYF. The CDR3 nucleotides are TGTGCCAGCAGCTTGAGGGCAGGGAGCACAGATACGCAGTATTTT.

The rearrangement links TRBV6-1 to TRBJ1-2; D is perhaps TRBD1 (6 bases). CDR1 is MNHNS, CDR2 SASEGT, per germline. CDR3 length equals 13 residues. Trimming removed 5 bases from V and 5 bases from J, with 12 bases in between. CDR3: CASSLDRRYGYTF. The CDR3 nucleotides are TGTGCCAGCAGTCTCGACAGGAGGTATGGCTACACCTTC.

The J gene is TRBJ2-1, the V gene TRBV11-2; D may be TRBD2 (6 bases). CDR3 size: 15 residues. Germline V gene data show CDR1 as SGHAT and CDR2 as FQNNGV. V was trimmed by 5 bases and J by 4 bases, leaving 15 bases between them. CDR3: CASSPRRGRYNEQFF. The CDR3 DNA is TGTGCCAGCAGCCCTCGGAGGGGTAGATACAATGAGCAGTTCTTC.

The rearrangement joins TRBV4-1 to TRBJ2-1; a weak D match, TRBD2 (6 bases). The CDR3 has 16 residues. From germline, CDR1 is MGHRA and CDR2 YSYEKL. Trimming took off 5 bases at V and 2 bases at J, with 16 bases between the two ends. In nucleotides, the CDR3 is TGCGCCAGCAGCACCAAGACCCGGGAGCCCTACAATGAGCAGTTCTTC. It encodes CASSTKTREPYNEQFF.

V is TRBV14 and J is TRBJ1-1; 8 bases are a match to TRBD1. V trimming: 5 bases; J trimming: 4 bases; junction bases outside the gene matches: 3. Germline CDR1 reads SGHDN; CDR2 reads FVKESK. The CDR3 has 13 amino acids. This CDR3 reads CASSATGGTEAFF. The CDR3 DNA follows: TGTGCCAGCAGCGCCACAGGGGGCACTGAAGCTTTCTTT.

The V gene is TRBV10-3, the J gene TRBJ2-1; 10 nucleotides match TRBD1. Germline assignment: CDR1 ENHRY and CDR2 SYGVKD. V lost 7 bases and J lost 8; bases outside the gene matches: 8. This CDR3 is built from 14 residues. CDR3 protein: CAINPGQGFDEQFF. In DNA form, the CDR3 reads TGTGCCATCAACCCGGGACAGGGGTTCGATGAGCAGTTCTTC.